This is a list of T cell receptor beta chains from one sample in a study of blood T cell repertoires in COVID-19. The assay was immunoSEQ multiplex PCR, and TCRdb's table has in-frame clones only and misses some. Of over 200,000 clones in the sample, about 88% were seen once. The source material was peripheral blood. The source of these receptors is a man aged 55 to 70 who had recovered from COVID-19. The CDR3 runs from the conserved cysteine through the conserved F or W. The order of the fields is V gene, clone size, J gene, D gene, CDR3 protein, CDR3 DNA. D genes are given only for firm matches. Some rows mark clone size as missing; the rest say once, few, many or name a class of expanded clone.

TRBV9	few	TRBJ1-1	-	CASSVATGGSNTEAFF	TGTGCCAGCAGCGTAGCTACGGGGGGATCGAACACTGAAGCTTTCTTT
TRBV11-2	-	TRBJ2-1	TRBD2	CASRTSDSYNEQFF	TGTGCCAGCAGAACTAGCGACTCCTACAATGAGCAGTTCTTC
TRBV12-2	once	TRBJ2-7	-	CASRLARTSDLPDEQYF	TGTGCAAGTCGCTTAGCGAGGACTAGCGACCTACCCGACGAGCAGTACTTC
TRBV12-5	-	TRBJ2-5	-	CASGPSAETQYF	TGTGCTAGTGGTCCCTCCGCGGAGACCCAGTACTTC
TRBV7-6	once	TRBJ2-4	TRBD2	CASNGLAGGKNIQYF	TGTGCCAGCAACGGACTAGCGGGGGGGAAAAACATTCAGTACTTC
TRBV7-2	few	TRBJ2-5	TRBD2	CASSLGGGAIETQYF	TGTGCCAGCAGCTTAGGCGGGGGGGCGATCGAGACCCAGTACTTC
TRBV30	-	TRBJ2-1	-	CAWILDYNEQFF	TGTGCCTGGATATTAGATTACAATGAGCAGTTCTTC
TRBV5-5	-	TRBJ2-2	-	CASTQDSWAGELFF	TGTGCCAGCACCCAAGACAGTTGGGCCGGGGAGCTGTTTTTT
TRBV3-1/TRBV3-2	-	TRBJ2-2	-	CASSRRGARVTGELFF	TGTGCCAGCAGCCGCCGCGGGGCTCGGGTTACCGGGGAGCTGTTTTTT
TRBV13	-	TRBJ1-2	TRBD1	CASSLGAGGYTF	TGTGCCAGCAGCTTAGGTGCAGGGGGATACACCTTC
TRBV6-5	few	TRBJ2-7	-	CASTPSAGGQYF	TGTGCCAGCACCCCCAGCGCCGGAGGGCAGTACTTC
TRBV4-2	-	TRBJ1-2	TRBD1	CASSQGQFNYGYTF	TGTGCCAGCAGCCAGGGACAGTTTAACTATGGCTACACCTTC
TRBV7-2	-	TRBJ2-2	-	CASRMQAFTGELFF	TGTGCCAGTCGGATGCAGGCCTTTACCGGGGAGCTGTTTTTT
TRBV5-1	-	TRBJ2-3	-	CASSSTGSGPDTQYF	TGCGCCAGCAGCTCAACAGGGTCCGGACCAGATACGCAGTATTTT
TRBV6-6	once	TRBJ2-7	-	CASSYSKGGARDEQYF	TGTGCCAGCAGTTACTCGAAAGGGGGGGCGCGCGACGAGCAGTACTTC
TRBV18	-	TRBJ2-7	TRBD1	CASSPARQGYEQYF	TGTGCCAGCTCACCGGCTAGACAGGGATACGAGCAGTACTTC
TRBV11-2	-	TRBJ2-1	TRBD2	CASSLMTSGGAGNEQFF	TGTGCCAGCAGCTTAATGACTAGCGGGGGGGCCGGGAATGAGCAGTTCTTC
TRBV7-6	-	TRBJ2-2	-	CASSLVGAGVRELFF	TGTGCCAGCAGCTTAGTTGGAGCGGGTGTCAGGGAGCTGTTTTTT
TRBV3-1/TRBV3-2	-	TRBJ2-7	-	CASSQDTGYEQYF	TGTGCCAGCAGCCAAGATACGGGATACGAGCAGTACTTC
TRBV11-2	-	TRBJ2-5	-	CASSSPGGAWETQYF	TGTGCCAGCAGCTCTCCCGGCGGGGCATGGGAGACCCAGTACTTC
TRBV27	-	TRBJ1-5	-	CASSGAGTSNQPQHF	TGTGCCAGCAGCGGAGCTGGCACCAGCAATCAGCCCCAGCATTTT
TRBV11-2	-	TRBJ1-2	-	CASSLNRRGYTF	TGTGCCAGCAGCTTGAACCGCAGGGGCTACACCTTC
TRBV6-5	-	TRBJ2-1	TRBD2	CASSYFDAGGNEQFF	TGTGCCAGCAGTTACTTTGACGCGGGAGGCAATGAGCAGTTCTTC
TRBV6-2/TRBV6-3	-	TRBJ2-1	TRBD2	CASSLASAGGYNEQFF	TGTGCCAGCAGTCTCGCCTCTGCGGGGGGGTACAATGAGCAGTTCTTC
TRBV7-8	-	TRBJ2-4	-	CASSPGLAKNIQYF	TGTGCCAGCAGCCCCGGACTAGCCAAAAACATTCAGTACTTC
TRBV6-2/TRBV6-3	-	TRBJ1-6	TRBD1	CASSQGQGSSPLHF	TGTGCCAGCAGTCAAGGACAGGGGTCTTCACCCCTCCACTTT
TRBV24-1	-	TRBJ2-2	TRBD2	CATSDFTSGALFF	TGTGCCACCAGTGATTTCACTAGCGGGGCCCTGTTTTTT
TRBV11-2	-	TRBJ1-2	-	CASSLGPRVDYGYTF	TGTGCCAGCAGCTTAGGCCCCAGGGTGGACTATGGCTACACCTTC
TRBV21-1	-	TRBJ1-2	-	CASSNGGFLYGYTF	TGTGCCAGCAGCAACGGGGGGTTTTTGTATGGCTACACCTTC
TRBV6-5	-	TRBJ2-3	TRBD2	CASIPGGRTDTQYF	TGTGCCAGCATTCCGGGGGGTCGCACAGATACGCAGTATTTT
TRBV19	-	TRBJ2-7	TRBD2	CASSTSGGSSYEQYF	TGTGCCAGTAGTACAAGCGGGGGGAGCTCCTACGAGCAGTACTTC
TRBV14	-	TRBJ1-2	-	CASSKLDTFYGYTF	TGTGCCAGCAGCAAGTTGGACACCTTCTATGGCTACACCTTC
TRBV5-4	-	TRBJ2-1	-	CASMRLNNEQFF	TGTGCCAGCATGAGGTTAAACAATGAGCAGTTCTTC
TRBV4-2	few	TRBJ2-2	TRBD2	CASSPNPTSGLNTGELFF	TGTGCCAGCAGCCCCAACCCGACTAGCGGTTTGAACACCGGGGAGCTGTTTTTT
TRBV19	-	TRBJ1-5	-	CASSLQGSQPQHF	TGTGCCAGTAGTTTACAGGGCAGTCAGCCCCAGCATTTT
TRBV4-2	-	TRBJ1-1	-	CASSQDSGDNGMNTEAFF	TGTGCCAGCAGCCAAGATTCGGGAGACAACGGGATGAACACTGAAGCTTTCTTT
TRBV6-5	-	TRBJ1-1	TRBD1	CASSYGTGLTEAFF	TGTGCCAGCAGTTACGGGACAGGGCTGACTGAAGCTTTCTTT